The entry that follows covers one T cell receptor beta chain sequence. No antigen is known for it. The data stem from a study of cytotoxic CD8 clonotypes in ibrutinib-treated CLL. General study results and limits: Samples from sustained-remission and progressing patients were taken at different times.

The data were produced by immunoSEQ multiplex PCR, yet TCRdb's version contains in-frame clones alone and is incomplete. The repertoire has about 140,000 clones, 80% of them found once; the top ten carry 7.5% to 8%. Germline V gene data show CDR1 as SGHRS and CDR2 as YFSETQ. The CDR3 runs to 15 residues. Between the trimmed V and J ends, which lost 0 bases and 3 bases, there was a span of 9 bases. This clonotype was sampled from a human donor with chronic lymphocytic leukemia. This rearrangement joins TRBV5-1 to TRBJ2-2; D call uncertain. Specimen: PBMCs, collected after 36 months of ibrutinib treatment. The DNA of the CDR3 is TGCGCCAGCAGCTTGGCCAGTCCTGACACCGGGGAGCTGTTTTTT. Protein sequence: CASSLASPDTGELFF.